The 23 T cell receptor beta chains given below trace back to one sample, sequenced in a study of T cell repertoires in cytomegalovirus infection (dated by TCRdb to the late 2010s). TCRdb names Illumina HiSeq 1500 as the instrument used. TCRdb redid the processing of the public reads, applying fastp at Q25 and MiXCR, and retained in-frame beta chains. Identical CDR3 proteins give one entry, which carries the most common genes and DNA. For this sample the table gives 49,000 or so distinct CDR3 sequences, of which around 21% were detected only once. In total, the top ten clones hold roughly 50% of the sample. Their cognate antigens are unknown. In the paper's terms, the treatment or condition label means: in vitro stimulation with specific CMV peptide epitopes to enrich CMV-specific T cells. The sample in question was CD8+ T cells from cultured PBMCs, obtained from culture after CMV antigen stimulation. The receptors shown here come from a human donor in good health (CMV status not recorded). Some clones in this sample may be carry-over from other donors' samples.

This clonotype was seen ten or more times. V is TRBV6-1 and J is TRBJ2-7, with a possible D match to TRBD2 (5 bases). Germline-derived CDR1 and CDR2 are MNHNS and SASEGT. CDR3 size: 15 residues. V gave up 1 base and J gave up 2 bases, with 12 bases separating them. CDR3 protein: CASSEDSGNPYEQYF. In DNA form, the CDR3 reads TGTGCCAGCAGTGAAGACTCGGGGAACCCCTACGAGCAGTACTTC.

With regard to this clonotype: A much larger clone differs by one base, so this may be a read error. The chain couples TRBV12-3 or TRBV12-4 to TRBJ1-5, with D uncertain. This CDR3 has 13 amino acids. The CDR3 sequence: CASTSNSTQPQHF. In nucleotides, the CDR3 is TGTGCCAGCACCTCAAATAGCACTCAGCCCCAGCATTTT.

The chain couples TRBV7-6 to TRBJ2-7, with 8 positions matching TRBD2. This CDR3 spans 13 amino acids. The V segment lost 3 bases and the J segment 5 bases; nucleotides outside the gene matches: 3. Germline V lookup: CDR1 SGHVS, CDR2 FNYEAQ. CDR3 bases: TGTGCCAGCAGCTTTGCGGGAGGCGACGAGCAGTACTTC. This codes for CASSFAGGDEQYF.

V gene TRBV10-3 combines with J gene TRBJ2-3; the match to TRBD2 covers 7 bases. Per germline, CDR1 ENHRY and CDR2 SYGVKD. The CDR3 runs 13 residues. V was pared by 2 bases and J by 4 bases, with 0 bases of the junction left unmatched. In DNA form, the CDR3 reads TGTGCCATCAGTGAGCGGGGGGCAGATACGCAGTATTTT. Amino acids: CAISERGADTQYF.

This clonotype was seen at least ten times. The chain is built from TRBV4-1 and TRBJ2-3, with TRBD1 identical over 8 bases. Germline assignment: CDR1 MGHRA and CDR2 YSYEKL. V lost 3 bases to trimming and J lost 5 bases; unmatched junction nucleotides: 7. The CDR3 length is 15 residues. The DNA for the CDR3 is TGCGCCAGCAGCCAGGATCCACAGGGGGAAGATACGCAGTATTTT. Protein product: CASSQDPQGEDTQYF.

This chain links TRBV6-1 with TRBJ2-7, with 11 bases lining up with TRBD1. The CDR3 consists of 16 residues. The V segment lost 5 bases and the J segment 3 bases; nucleotides outside the gene matches: 9. Germline loops: CDR1 MNHNS, CDR2 SASEGT. The CDR3 sequence is CASSFLRDRGYYEQYF. The CDR3 DNA reads as TGTGCCAGCAGTTTCCTCCGGGACAGGGGGTACTACGAGCAGTACTTC.

This clonotype was seen at least ten times. The rearrangement links TRBV11-2 to TRBJ2-5; D may be TRBD1 or TRBD2 (6 bases each). This CDR3 comprises 18 residues. Germline lookup yields CDR1 SGHAT and CDR2 FQNNGV. V was cut by 1 base and J by 4 bases, with 22 bases left in between. The CDR3 nucleotides read TGTGCCAGCAGCTTAGCCCCCCGGGGGCGGGGAACTGGAGAGACCCAGTACTTC. Translation gives CASSLAPRGRGTGETQYF.

The sample holds a few counts of this clonotype. CDR3 nucleotide sequence: TGTGCCAGCAGCCCCCAGGGTCGCGAGCAGTACTTC. Its translation is CASSPQGREQYF. This chain uses TRBV11-2 with TRBJ2-7; tentative D call: TRBD1 (5 bases). This CDR3 contains 12 residues. CDR1 is SGHAT, CDR2 FQNNGV, per germline. V lost 5 bases to trimming and J lost 6 bases, with 11 bases between them.

This chain connects TRBV7-6 to TRBJ2-1; 7 bases are a match to TRBD1. J lost 7 bases, V lost 5 bases, and 11 bases had no gene match. The germline V gene encodes CDR1 SGHVS and CDR2 FNYEAQ. This CDR3 has 15 amino acids. The CDR3 region is CASSVSTGPRNEQFF. The CDR3 DNA sequence: TGTGCCAGCAGCGTATCGACAGGGCCCCGGAATGAGCAGTTCTTC.

The rearrangement joins TRBV6-2 or TRBV6-3 to TRBJ2-7, with 8 bases identical to TRBD2. The CDR3 spans 17 residues. The V segment lost 6 bases and the J segment 2 bases; nucleotides outside the gene matches: 15. Germline CDR1 MNHEY, CDR2 SVGEGT. The DNA of the CDR3 is TGTGCCAGCAGGCCCCACTCGGGAGGGCCGCACCCCTACGAGCAGTACTTC. This gives the protein CASRPHSGGPHPYEQYF.

The J gene is TRBJ2-2, the V gene TRBV7-6; no reliable D call. This CDR3 is built from 14 residues. Trimming removed 5 bases from V and 5 bases from J, with 12 bases in between. Germline values: CDR1 SGHVS, CDR2 FNYEAQ. This CDR3 reads CASSVPGTTGELFF. The CDR3 bases are TGTGCCAGCAGCGTTCCGGGTACTACCGGGGAGCTGTTTTTT. The full variable domain, its missing parts supplied by reference TRBV7-6 and TRBJ2-2, is GAGVSQSPRYKVTKRGQDVALRCDPISGHVSLYWYRQALGQGPEFLTYFNYEAQQDKSGLPNDRFSAERPEGSISTLTIQRTEQRDSAMYRCASSVPGTTGELFFGEGSRLTVL.

In this sample, this clonotype turned up many times. The DNA for the CDR3 is TGTGCCAGCAGCTTAGCGGACAGCGGACTCTACGAGCAGTACTTC. Its translation is CASSLADSGLYEQYF. The gene calls are TRBV7-2 and TRBJ2-7, with D possibly TRBD1 on 6 matching bases. Per germline, CDR1 SGHTA and CDR2 FQGNSA. V was trimmed by 0 bases and J by 3 bases, leaving 12 bases between them. The CDR3 covers 15 residues.

This clonotype has at least ten counts. The rearrangement links TRBV6-1 to TRBJ2-7, with D possibly matching TRBD2 (7 bases). This CDR3 has 16 residues. Trimming pared 7 bases from V and 0 bases from J, leaving 19 bases between. The germline V gene encodes CDR1 MNHNS and CDR2 SASEGT. CDR3 DNA sequence: TGTGCCAGCACTCAAAGGGGAGGGGGAAGCTCCTACGAGCAGTACTTC. Encoded protein: CASTQRGGGSSYEQYF.

This chain links TRBV27 with TRBJ2-7; 8 bases match TRBD1. CDR3 length equals 14 residues. V shed 3 bases and J 5 bases; nucleotides not matched to a gene: 6. Per the germline V gene, CDR1 is MNHEY and CDR2 is SMNVEV (reference sequence). The DNA of the CDR3 is TGTGCCAGCAGTTTCGGGACAGGCCTTGACGAGCAGTACTTC. This translates into CASSFGTGLDEQYF.

With regard to this clonotype: Since a much larger clone is just one base distant, this may be a read error. The chain combines TRBV6-6 with TRBJ2-3, with D perhaps matching TRBD1 (6 bases). Germline loops: CDR1 MNHNY, CDR2 SVGAGI (reference sequence). This CDR3 is 15 amino acids long. CDR3: CASSYSLDSTNTQYF. CDR3 in DNA: TGTGCCAGCAGTTACTCTTTGGACAGCACAAATACGCAGTATTTT.

The genes are TRBV29-1 and TRBJ2-6, with 10 bases identical to TRBD1. CDR3 length: 19 residues. CDR1 is SQVTM and CDR2 is ANQGSEA in the germline V gene. V lost 0 bases, J lost 0 bases, and 8 bases stayed unmatched. The CDR3 region is CSVEEAGTGDLSGANVLTF. The CDR3 DNA sequence: TGCAGCGTTGAAGAGGCAGGGACAGGGGACCTCTCTGGGGCCAACGTCCTGACTTTC.

This clonotype occurred many times. V usage is TRBV7-2 and J usage is TRBJ2-2, with a tentative D call TRBD2 (6 bases). Germline CDR1 is SGHTA and CDR2 is FQGNSA. Trimming shortened V by 8 bases and J by 6 bases, and 16 bases separated the two germline ends. The CDR3 extends over 14 amino acids. CDR3 region: CASRPLTGAGELFF. Written as DNA, the CDR3 is TGTGCCAGCCGCCCCTTAACGGGGGCCGGGGAGCTGTTTTTT.

The J gene is TRBJ1-5, the V gene TRBV27, with D possibly TRBD1 on 5 matching bases. From germline, CDR1 is MNHEY and CDR2 SMNVEV (reference sequence). The germline V and J ends were trimmed by 5 bases and 7 bases, with 12 bases remaining between them. The CDR3 length is 13 residues. The CDR3 DNA reads as TGTGCCAGCAGTCTTGGGGGTAGGCAGCCCCAGCATTTT. Translation: CASSLGGRQPQHF.

This sequence joins TRBV7-8 and TRBJ2-7; either TRBD1 or TRBD2 may fit D (6 bases each). Trimming took off 1 base at V and 3 bases at J, with 13 bases between the two ends. The CDR3 consists of 15 residues. Germline CDR1 SGHVS, CDR2 FQNEAQ. The CDR3 spells CASSLVGGQLYEQYF. CDR3 nucleotides: TGTGCCAGCAGCTTAGTCGGGGGACAACTCTACGAGCAGTACTTC.

This clonotype showed up just a few times. The chain combines TRBV19 with TRBJ2-1; D perhaps matches TRBD2 (6 bases). CDR3 length: 15 residues. Trimming shortened V by 1 base and J by 6 bases, and 13 bases separated the two germline ends. From germline, CDR1 is LNHDA and CDR2 SQIVND (reference sequence). CDR3 nucleotides: TGTGCCAGTAGTATAGGTCGGACTAACTCCAATGAGCAGTTCTTC. This gives the protein CASSIGRTNSNEQFF.

CDR3: CASTPLLGLAVPSYEQYF. CDR3 DNA: TGTGCCAGCACCCCTCTACTGGGACTAGCCGTGCCATCATACGAGCAGTACTTC. The rearrangement uses TRBV6-2 or TRBV6-3 and TRBJ2-7; 9 bases are a match to TRBD2. The CDR3 totals 18 residues. V trimming: 7 bases; J trimming: 4 bases; junction bases outside the gene matches: 20. Germline V gene lookup returns CDR1 MNHEY and CDR2 SVGEGT.

This clonotype occurred a few times. The rearrangement links TRBV3-1 to TRBJ2-3; no clear D gene. The CDR3 contains 13 residues. Germline V gene data show CDR1 as LGHDT and CDR2 as YNNKEL (reference sequence). Trimming took off 2 bases at V and 6 bases at J, with 9 bases between the two ends. The CDR3 coding sequence is TGTGCCAGCAGCCAAATTACTTCGGATACGCAGTATTTT. It yields the protein CASSQITSDTQYF.

This rearrangement joins TRBV7-2 to TRBJ1-1; a possible D gene is TRBD1 (6 bases). V lost 4 bases to trimming and J lost 8 bases, with 11 bases between them. Germline values: CDR1 SGHTA, CDR2 FQGNSA. The CDR3 is made up of 12 amino acids. The CDR3 spells CASSYGTPEAFF. In DNA, the CDR3 is TGTGCCAGCAGCTATGGGACACCCGAAGCTTTCTTT.